The present T cell receptor beta chain was sequenced within a study of blood T cell repertoires in COVID-19. As for the study in general: Acute-phase and convalescent COVID-19 samples originated in the United States, Italy and Spain. Sample material is recorded as cDNA or gDNA derived from T cells, B-cell-depleted T cells, or PBMCs.

This CDR3 has 15 residues. As processed by the authors: Reference gene primer amplification gave nucleated cell count estimates. Some clones are missing from TCRdb's copy, which holds only in-frame ones; the method was immunoSEQ multiplex PCR. V and J calls and clone size are those listed in that table; D and trimming were worked out from the DNA. The sample consists of tens of thousands of clones, more than 70% of them appearing once. The chain couples TRBV21-1 to TRBJ2-1; the tabulated D call, TRBD2, remains unverified against the DNA. TRBV21-1 is shown as a pseudogene. Sequencing was carried out using peripheral blood. This receptor was identified in a human donor in a cohort sampled during active COVID-19. The CDR3 reads CASSKVLAGLYEQFF. Written as DNA, the CDR3 is TGTGCCAGCAGCAAAGTTCTAGCGGGTCTTTATGAGCAGTTCTTC.